Presented here are 27 T cell receptor beta chains from one specimen sequenced in a study of robustness of blood B and T cell sequencing. The template for TCR beta quantification was mRNA, not genomic DNA. The cDNA carried a universal priming site added by a 5' template-switch oligo. Every cDNA molecule received a random 12-nucleotide UMI from the template-switch oligo. One entry per CDR3 protein results from TCRdb running MiXCR on the PCR reads. The sample contains about 1,500 distinct CDR3 sequences, about 64% of which appear only once. Sequencing input: peripheral blood. These receptors originate from a human donor in good health.

This clonotype was seen more than once but under ten times. The DNA for the CDR3 is TGTGCCATCAGTGAGGGACAGGGTAACTATGGCTACACCTTC. It specifies CAISEGQGNYGYTF. The chain has TRBV10-3 and TRBJ1-2, with 8 bases aligning to TRBD1. This CDR3 contains 14 residues. V lost 2 bases and J lost 1; bases outside the gene matches: 0. The germline gives CDR1 ENHRY, CDR2 SYGVKD.

The CDR3 DNA is TGTGCCATCAGCGAGGGAGCATCGAATGAAAAACTGTTTTTT. It is translated as CAISEGASNEKLFF. This chain connects TRBV10-3 to TRBJ1-4; D is ambiguous. The V end lost 6 bases, the J end lost 5 bases, and 13 bases lay between the germline ends. CDR3 length equals 14 residues. Germline V gene sequence: CDR1 ENHRY, CDR2 SYGVKD.

This clonotype was counted a single time. The chain employs TRBV20-1 and TRBJ2-2; 8 bases match TRBD1. The CDR3 is made up of 14 amino acids. V shed 6 bases, J shed 7 bases, and the junction held 10 bases outside the gene matches. CDR1 is DFQATT and CDR2 is SNEGSKA in the germline V gene (reference sequence). The CDR3 bases are TGCAGTGCCCTGGACAGGGAATATGGCGGGGAGCTGTTTTTT. This encodes CSALDREYGGELFF.

This chain connects TRBV12-3 or TRBV12-4 to TRBJ2-1, with TRBD2 matching over 9 bases. CDR3 length: 14 amino acids. V shed 3 bases, J shed 4 bases, and the junction held 1 base outside the gene matches. DNA for the CDR3: TGTGCCAGCAGTTTTAGCGGGGGTTACAATGAGCAGTTCTTC. Translating gives CASSFSGGYNEQFF.

The gene calls are TRBV20-1 and TRBJ2-3; weak D call: TRBD2 (6 bases). This CDR3 has 15 residues. V lost 4 bases and J lost 2, with 16 bases in between. The germline V gene encodes CDR1 DFQATT and CDR2 SNEGSKA (reference sequence). In nucleotides, the CDR3 is TGCAGTGCTAAGGCCCCTAGCGCCCTCACAGATACGCAGTATTTT. It specifies CSAKAPSALTDTQYF.

Within the sample, this clonotype is large. The chain recombines TRBV10-3 with TRBJ1-1; D unclear. This CDR3 has 14 amino acids. Germline CDR1 reads ENHRY; CDR2 reads SYGVKD. Trimming shortened V by 5 bases and J by 1 base, and 11 bases separated the two germline ends. DNA for the CDR3: TGTGCCATCAGTAGCACACACGAGAACACTGAAGCTTTCTTT. It is translated as CAISSTHENTEAFF.

V and J are TRBV10-1 and TRBJ2-2, with D possibly being TRBD1 (7 bases). The CDR3 loop spans 24 amino acids. Germline V gene sequence: CDR1 WNHNN, CDR2 SYGVQD (reference sequence). V gave up 4 bases and J gave up 4 bases, with 40 bases separating them. CDR3 in DNA: TGCGCCAGCAGTGCTACGGGCGCTACGGGGGACATGGGACAGACCTCACTCTTCACCGGGGAGCTGTTTTTT. The encoded protein is CASSATGATGDMGQTSLFTGELFF.

The rearrangement uses TRBV15 and TRBJ1-2; 11 bases match TRBD1. V dropped 0 bases and J dropped 4; count of bases not matched to a gene: 7. Germline CDR1 reads LNHNV; CDR2 reads YYDKDF (reference sequence). CDR3 length: 17 residues. CDR3 region: CATSRDFGQGAGYGYTF. DNA of the CDR3: TGTGCCACCAGCAGAGATTTTGGACAGGGGGCTGGCTATGGCTACACCTTC.

The gene calls are TRBV15 and TRBJ1-1; D is ambiguous. The CDR3 covers 13 residues. The germline V and J ends were trimmed by 4 bases and 5 bases, with 11 bases remaining between them. Germline-derived CDR1 and CDR2 are LNHNV and YYDKDF (reference sequence). The CDR3 nucleotides are TGTGCCACCAGCACCTCACGTGGGACTGAAGCTTTCTTT. Encoded protein: CATSTSRGTEAFF.

This sequence joins TRBV11-2 and TRBJ1-2; 9 nucleotides align to TRBD1. The CDR3 spans 16 residues. Trimming at V came to 2 bases and at J to 3 bases, leaving 7 bases not matched to a gene. Germline CDR1 reads SGHAT; CDR2 reads FQNNGV. CDR3 loop: CASSLNRDREDYGYTF. In nucleotides, the CDR3 is TGTGCCAGCAGCTTAAACCGGGACAGGGAGGACTATGGCTACACCTTC. The whole variable domain, remainder taken from reference TRBV11-2 and TRBJ1-2, is EAGVAQSPRYKIIEKRQSVAFWCNPISGHATLYWYQQILGQGPKLLIQFQNNGVVDDSQLPKDRFSAERLKGVDSTLKIQPAKLEDSAVYLCASSLNRDREDYGYTFGSGTRLTVV.

The chain links TRBV15 to TRBJ2-7, with TRBD1 identical over 12 bases. Germline V gene sequence: CDR1 LNHNV, CDR2 YYDKDF (reference sequence). This CDR3 contains 16 residues. The V and J ends lost 5 bases and 7 bases, in that order; junction bases with no gene match: 12. CDR3 sequence reads: CATSSSRDRGRKEQYF. The CDR3 DNA is TGTGCCACCAGCTCGTCACGGGACAGGGGGCGGAAAGAGCAGTACTTC.

The CDR3 loop is CASSQDRGQVLYGYTF. DNA for the CDR3: TGTGCCAGCAGCCAAGATCGGGGACAGGTACTCTATGGCTACACCTTC. The chain uses TRBV4-2 and TRBJ1-2; 8 bases agree with TRBD1. The germline gives CDR1 LGHNA, CDR2 YNFKEQ. Trimming took 0 bases from V and 4 from J; bases not matched to a gene: 7. The CDR3 has 16 residues.

The chain recombines TRBV29-1 with TRBJ2-3, with 9 bases identical to TRBD2. Germline trimming cut 0 bases from V and 4 bases from J; bases unmatched to any gene: 8. The CDR3 runs to 16 residues. Germline CDR1 and CDR2: SQVTM and ANQGSEA. DNA for the CDR3: TGCAGCGTTGAAGACCGGCTAGCGGGGACCGCAGATACGCAGTATTTT. Its protein product is CSVEDRLAGTADTQYF.

This clonotype has only a few counts. The DNA for the CDR3 is TGTGCCAGCAGTACCCCGGGACAGGGGAGCACTGAAGCTTTCTTT. Translation: CASSTPGQGSTEAFF. The V gene is TRBV27, the J gene TRBJ1-1; 10 nucleotides align to TRBD1. Germline V CDR1 and CDR2: MNHEY, SMNVEV (reference sequence). The CDR3 is 15 residues long. With V trimmed by 5 bases and J by 4 bases, 7 bases remained unmatched.

V and J are TRBV7-6 and TRBJ2-7, with D perhaps TRBD1 or TRBD2 (5 bases each). CDR3 size: 13 residues. CDR1 is SGHVS and CDR2 is FNYEAQ in the germline V gene. V was clipped by 4 bases and J by 2 bases, with 9 bases between them. The CDR3 nucleotides are TGTGCCAGCAGCTGGGGGACCACCTACGAGCAGTACTTC. Encoded protein: CASSWGTTYEQYF.

Concerning this clonotype: No DNA is shown, since the ends of the CDR3 on it are uncertain; the CDR3 is the one TCRdb lists. V gene TRBV7-5 combines with J gene TRBJ2-3; the D call TRBD2 from the table was never checked on the DNA. TRBV7-5 is tagged as a pseudogene. Both ends counted, the CDR3 spans 19 residues. The CDR3 protein is CISVSEAQSPRERTDTQYF.

V is TRBV5-1 and J is TRBJ2-7; 7 bases match TRBD1. Germline trimming cut 4 bases from V and 10 bases from J; bases unmatched to any gene: 8. The CDR3 has 12 amino acids. Germline V gene lookup returns CDR1 SGHRS and CDR2 YFSETQ. CDR3: CASSISGQVQYF. As DNA, the CDR3 is TGCGCCAGCAGCATCTCAGGACAGGTTCAGTACTTC.

The chain carries TRBV2 and TRBJ2-1, with D tentatively TRBD1 (6 bases). V dropped 2 bases and J dropped 2 bases, with 10 bases sitting between them. The CDR3 runs 15 residues. The germline gives CDR1 SNHLY, CDR2 FYNNEI. CDR3 sequence (DNA): TGTGCCAGCAGTGAAACAGGGAATGCCTACAATGAGCAGTTCTTC. It encodes CASSETGNAYNEQFF.

This chain uses TRBV29-1 with TRBJ1-2; no definite D call. CDR1 and CDR2 from the germline V gene are SQVTM and ANQGSEA. V was clipped by 5 bases and J by 2 bases, with 12 bases between them. The CDR3 covers 13 residues. Here the CDR3 DNA reads TGCAGCGTTCGATTCACGGGAAACTATGGCTACACCTTC. Translation: CSVRFTGNYGYTF. Variable domain in full (rest from reference TRBV29-1 and TRBJ1-2): SAVISQKPSRDICQRGTSLTIQCQVDSQVTMMFWYRQQPGQSLTLIATANQGSEATYESGFVIDKFPISRPNLTFSTLTVSNMSPEDSSIYLCSVRFTGNYGYTFGSGTRLTVV.

The CDR3 protein is CASSQRYSGAGVGEQFF. The CDR3 bases are TGTGCCAGCAGCCAACGATATAGCGGGGCGGGGGTGGGTGAGCAGTTCTTC. V gene TRBV3-1 combines with J gene TRBJ2-1; 8 bases are a match to TRBD2. Germline CDR1 is LGHDT and CDR2 is YNNKEL (reference sequence). The CDR3 extends over 17 amino acids. V lost 2 bases, J lost 9 bases, and 15 bases stayed unmatched.

This clonotype was detected a few times. This rearrangement joins TRBV4-1 to TRBJ2-3; possible D gene TRBD2, 6 bases. V lost 0 bases and J lost 5, with 9 bases in between. The CDR3 loop spans 14 amino acids. In germline, CDR1 is MGHRA, CDR2 YSYEKL. The CDR3 here is CASSQEGGGDTQYF. As DNA, the CDR3 is TGCGCCAGCAGCCAAGAGGGGGGAGGAGATACGCAGTATTTT.

V and J are TRBV9 and TRBJ1-4; TRBD1 is a possible D gene (5 bases). The germline V and J ends were trimmed by 0 bases and 1 base, with 10 bases remaining between them. Germline V gene lookup returns CDR1 SGDLS and CDR2 YYNGEE. This CDR3 has 16 amino acids. CDR3 bases: TGTGCCAGCAGCGTAGCTACAAGGGGAACTAATGAAAAACTGTTTTTT. It specifies CASSVATRGTNEKLFF.

This chain joins TRBV5-1 and TRBJ1-2; D might be TRBD1 (6 bases). This CDR3 comprises 16 residues. CDR1 and CDR2 from the germline V gene are SGHRS and YFSETQ. V was clipped by 0 bases and J by 4 bases, with 16 bases between them. The CDR3, as DNA: TGCGCCAGCAGCTTGGCCCCTGGACAGTCGAGCTATGGCTACACCTTC. Translated: CASSLAPGQSSYGYTF.

This clonotype was found a few times. The V and J genes are TRBV6-5 and TRBJ2-1; D uncertain. The V gene's germline CDR1 is MNHEY and CDR2 SVGAGI. V was pared by 0 bases and J by 9 bases, with 12 bases between. This CDR3 contains 14 residues. CDR3 region: CASSYSITALEQFF. The CDR3 DNA reads as TGTGCCAGCAGTTACTCGATTACAGCGCTTGAGCAGTTCTTC.

This sequence joins TRBV10-1 and TRBJ2-1, with D perhaps being TRBD1 or TRBD2 (5 bases each). CDR3 length equals 15 residues. V dropped 1 base and J dropped 1 base, with 8 bases sitting between them. Germline lookup yields CDR1 WNHNN and CDR2 SYGVQD (reference sequence). CDR3 sequence: CASSELWGSYNEQFF. In nucleotides, the CDR3 is TGCGCCAGCAGTGAGTTATGGGGGTCCTACAATGAGCAGTTCTTC.

The J gene is TRBJ1-6, the V gene TRBV20-1; D not resolved. V lost 0 bases and J lost 10, with 7 bases in between. Germline lookup yields CDR1 DFQATT and CDR2 SNEGSKA (reference sequence). This CDR3 contains 12 residues. In nucleotides, the CDR3 is TGCAGTGCTAGAGATGATTGGTCACCCCTCCACTTT. This translates into CSARDDWSPLHF.

The table lists this clonotype with a count of one. This rearrangement joins TRBV20-1 to TRBJ1-3; tentatively, D is TRBD1 (6 bases). The V gene's germline CDR1 is DFQATT and CDR2 SNEGSKA (reference sequence). Trimming shortened V by 3 bases and J by 0 bases, and 12 bases separated the two germline ends. This CDR3 contains 15 residues. The CDR3 nucleotides read TGCAGTGCTAGCCGACAGGACATCTCTGGAAACACCATATATTTT. Its translation: CSASRQDISGNTIYF.